A single TCR beta chain is shown here with its context. The clone's antigen remains unknown. No much larger clone exists at a distance of one base, and base qualities are not known. The library was built by means of the immunoSEQ multiplex PCR assay. Sourced from immuneACCESS, this table was stored by TCRdb with only in-frame sequences that have V and J called. A share of the clones is absent; for the studies checked, an unresolved V gene accounts for under half, and the remainder has no known explanation. This sample lists 63,000 or so clones; 90% to 95% were detected once. In total, the top ten clones hold approximately 0.035% of the sample. Per the germline V gene (reference sequence), SGHAT is the CDR1 and FQDESV is the CDR2. A distance of 14 bases separates the germline ends of V and J, which lose 5 bases and 9 bases respectively. Measured from the cysteine to the phenylalanine, the CDR3 is 13 residues long. Only the CDR3 part of the read is kept: 39 bases, read in frame from the first base.

The data derive from a study of shared T cell receptors in the human thymus (dated by TCRdb to about 2021). Looking at the study overall: The study examined how the human thymus generates shared, self-reactive T-cell receptor alpha chains.

This sequence uses TRBV11-1 and TRBJ2-1, and perhaps TRBD2 as D gene, on 5 matching bases. Sequenced: thymocytes. The clonotype originates from a human donor. The CDR3 reads CASSPRRGFEQFF. The DNA is as follows: TGTGCCAGCAGCCCGCGTCGAGGGTTTGAGCAGTTCTTC.